This is a list of T cell receptor beta chains from one sample in a study of long-term antiretroviral therapy in people with HIV. Generated by immunoSEQ multiplex PCR, the TCRdb table keeps only in-frame clones and is missing some. The data show around 12,000 clones, roughly three quarters seen once. Sequences were derived from unsorted PBMCs, sampled 0.5 years before starting antiretroviral therapy. These receptors were taken from a woman between 35 and 50 years old with HIV. CDR3s include the opening cysteine and the closing phenylalanine or tryptophan. Fields, in order: J gene, D gene, clone size, V gene, CDR3 DNA, CDR3 protein. A D gene is named only where the DNA matches it firmly. Only part of the rows carry a size: once, few, many, or a class if the clone is expanded.

TRBJ2-1 . . TRBV25-1 TGTGCCAGCAGTGAGGGAAGGGTGGGTTTCAATGAGCAGTTCTTC CASSEGRVGFNEQFF
TRBJ1-2 TRBD1 . TRBV7-9 TGTGCCAGCAGCTTAGGGGACAGTTACTATGGCTACACCTTC CASSLGDSYYGYTF
TRBJ2-7 TRBD1 . TRBV7-9 TGTGCCAGCAGCGCAAGACAGGGCGGCTACGAGCAGTACTTC CASSARQGGYEQYF
TRBJ2-7 TRBD2 . TRBV5-5 TGTGCCAGCAGCTTGACTAGCGGGAGCTCCTACGAGCAGTACTTC CASSLTSGSSYEQYF
TRBJ2-1 TRBD1 . TRBV30 TGTGCCTGGGTTGGACAGGCGGTGAAGAATGAGCAGTTCTTC CAWVGQAVKNEQFF
TRBJ2-7 . . TRBV6-1 TGTGCCAGCAGTGAAACCGGGATCCTATTCTACGAGCAGTACTTC CASSETGILFYEQYF
TRBJ2-4 . . TRBV29-1 TGCAGCGTTGAACCCGGGCCCAAAAACATTCAGTACTTC CSVEPGPKNIQYF
TRBJ1-1 . . TRBV6-6 TGTGCCAGCAGTAGGGCTGCTCGAACGGTAAACACTGAAGCTTTCTTT CASSRAARTVNTEAFF
TRBJ1-6 . . TRBV4-1 TGCGCCAGCAGCCAAGTGGCCCCGACCGGACGGCTTAATTCACCCCTCCACTTT CASSQVAPTGRLNSPLHF
TRBJ1-6 . . TRBV10-3 TGTGCCATCAGTGATTCCCGAGAAGGGCCCGATAATTCACCCCTCCACTTT CAISDSREGPDNSPLHF
TRBJ1-2 . . TRBV29-1 TGCAGCGTTGTTCTGCCAGGGCGTGGCTACACCTTC CSVVLPGRGYTF
TRBJ2-7 TRBD1 . TRBV18 TGTGCCAGCTCAGTTCCGGGACAGGGTACCTACGAGCAGTACTTC CASSVPGQGTYEQYF
TRBJ2-7 . . TRBV27 TGTGCCAGCAGTCCCGGGACGACTGCATACGAGCAGTACTTC CASSPGTTAYEQYF
TRBJ2-5 . . TRBV11-3 TGTGCCAGCAGCTCCGGGCCCCAAGAGACCCAGTACTTC CASSSGPQETQYF
TRBJ2-3 TRBD2 . TRBV7-8 TGTGCCAGCAGCTTAGGAACTAGCGGTTATAGCACAGATACGCAGTATTTT CASSLGTSGYSTDTQYF
TRBJ2-7 . few TRBV19 TGTGCCAGTACTGAGACTTCTGGCTACGAGCAGTACTTC CASTETSGYEQYF
TRBJ1-4 . . TRBV5-1 TGCGCCAGCAGTCGGACGGAAACAACTAATGAAAAACTGTTTTTT CASSRTETTNEKLFF
TRBJ1-5 TRBD1 . TRBV2 TGTGCCAGCAGTGAAGCATCAGGGGGCCATCAGCCCCAGCATTTT CASSEASGGHQPQHF
TRBJ2-7 TRBD2 once TRBV2 TGTGCCAGCAGAGGGGACTACAGATACGAGCAGTACTTC CASRGDYRYEQYF
TRBJ1-1 . . TRBV7-2 TGTGCCAGCAGCCCCCGTCAAGGATGGGCGAACACTGAAGCTTTCTTT CASSPRQGWANTEAFF
TRBJ2-1 . . TRBV29-1 TGCAGCGTTGTGGGGAAAAGCTCCTACAATGAGCAGTTCTTC CSVVGKSSYNEQFF
TRBJ2-5 . . TRBV2 TGTGCCAGCAGTGAAGCCAGGGAGGGGGTAGAGACCCAGTACTTC CASSEAREGVETQYF
TRBJ1-2 . . TRBV2 TGTGCCAGCGGCCTCACGGGGGACCCCACTGGCTACACCTTC CASGLTGDPTGYTF
TRBJ1-5 TRBD1 once TRBV5-6 TGTGCCAGCAGCTCAACAGGACAGGGGTTTCAGCCCCAGCATTTT CASSSTGQGFQPQHF
TRBJ1-4 . . TRBV29-1 TGCAGCGTTGCGGACAGACCTAATGAAAAACTGTTTTTT CSVADRPNEKLFF
TRBJ2-5 TRBD1 . TRBV5-8 TGTGCCAGCAGCCTCGGGACAGGGGTTCGGCAAGAGACCCAGTACTTC CASSLGTGVRQETQYF
TRBJ2-3 . . TRBV29-1 TGCAGCGTTGAAGAAACAGATACGCAGTATTTT CSVEETDTQYF
TRBJ2-3 . . TRBV19 TGTGCCAGTAGTATAGATCTCATGGGGGGCACAGATACGCAGTATTTT CASSIDLMGGTDTQYF
TRBJ1-1 . . TRBV6-5 TGTGCCAGCAGTTACTCGGCTGGTGGCACTGAAGCTTTCTTT CASSYSAGGTEAFF